This T cell receptor (beta chain) was recorded in a study of blood T cell repertoires in COVID-19 (dated by TCRdb to about 2020). In terms of the full investigation: Collaborator samples came from the United States, Italy and Spain and covered acute and convalescent phases of COVID-19. The material from the prospective study consisted of cDNA or gDNA derived from T cells, B-cell-depleted T cells, or PBMCs. Deeply sampled blood TCRbeta repertoires from subjects exposed to, actively infected with, or recovered from COVID-19 were included in the dataset. The repertoires were made available in a free public database intended to serve as a resource for research on the immune response to SARS-CoV-2. The samples were drawn from two sources: the first 160 participants of the ongoing ImmuneRACE study, and 1,254 subjects contributed by 6 global collaborators. Sample metadata almost always included a de-identified subject ID, COVID-19 status, age in years and sex. Where HLA class I and class II types were available, the types were taken from metadata supplied by the sample provider, not from assay-based typing.

For CDR1 and CDR2, the germline V gene lists SGHDN and FVKESK. From the cysteine through the phenylalanine, the CDR3 covers 16 amino acids. Only the CDR3 portion is preserved as DNA: 48 bases, with reading frame beginning at the first base. For this chain, trimming is 0 bases at the V end and 8 bases at the J end, and the number of junction bases without a gene match is 11. In regard to this clone: No antigen is known for it. Per-base qualities were not stored, and no clone one base away is much larger.

At one collaborating source in Seattle, patients were enrolled during active infection and were followed longitudinally through the course of disease. Each collaborating institution followed its own protocols to collect whole blood in K2EDTA tubes. For TCRbeta analysis, collaborators shipped samples in one of three forms: frozen whole blood, isolated PBMCs, or DNA extracted from either of those sample types. TCRbeta CDR3 regions were amplified from genomic DNA by means of the immunoSEQ Assay, a bias-controlled multiplex PCR. As for the authors' bioinformatics: Within the assay, amplification of reference gene primers was used to estimate how many nucleated cells each sample contained. To quantify the absolute abundance of each unique TCRbeta CDR3 rearrangement, sequence reads were collapsed and filtered. Productive Simpson clonality was computed per sample as the square root of Simpson's diversity index over productive rearrangements. TCRdb holds this immuneACCESS table with in-frame rearrangements only. Some clones are missing; in checked studies, unresolved V genes explain under half, and the rest has no known cause. The V and J calls and the clone size are those of that table, but D and trimming were determined from the DNA. A total of 150,000 to 200,000 clones appear in this sample, approximately 81% of them only once. The biggest ten clones account for 13% to 15% of the sample.

Study-level results and caveats: Clinical and demographic metadata were provided uncurated, with the amount varying by source and participant.

The sequence came from a woman aged 70-85 years with COVID-19, enrolled during active disease. The V and J segments used are TRBV14 and TRBJ1-2; 8 of the junction bases match TRBD1. Sequenced material: peripheral blood. The CDR3 reads CASSQDLGGQGGGYTF. The sequenced DNA is TGTGCCAGCAGCCAAGATTTAGGTGGACAGGGAGGGGGCTACACCTTC.